The 24 T cell receptor beta chains reported below all come from one sample, sequenced in a study of T cell responses to AZD1222 COVID-19 vaccine. Repertoires were generated with immunoSEQ multiplex PCR, while TCRdb's copy carries only in-frame clones and drops some. The sample includes fewer than 120,000 clones, 85% to 95% of them seen just once. The specimen comprised peripheral blood, sampled on day 0 of AZD1222 vaccination. The receptors originated from an adult in good health.

This clone was picked up a small number of times. The V call is TRBV28, the J call TRBJ1-5; TRBD1 matches 7 bases. From germline, CDR1 is MDHEN and CDR2 SYDVKM. V gave up 10 bases and J gave up 1 base; unmatched junction bases: 16. The length of the CDR3 is 17 residues. The CDR3 protein is CATQRGGAGVSNQPQHF. For the CDR3, the DNA is TGTGCCACCCAAAGAGGGGGCGCGGGAGTCAGCAATCAGCCCCAGCATTTT. Drawing the rest from reference TRBV28 and TRBJ1-5, the complete variable domain is DVKVTQSSRYLVKRTGEKVFLECVQDMDHENMFWYRQDPGLGLRLIYFSYDVKMKEKGDIPEGYSVSREKKERFSLILESASTNQTSMYLCATQRGGAGVSNQPQHFGDGTRLSIL.

The chain joins TRBV6-5 to TRBJ1-3; D unresolved. V lost 6 bases to trimming and J lost 1 base, with 7 bases between them. Per the germline V gene, CDR1 is MNHEY and CDR2 is SVGAGI. The CDR3 totals 13 residues. In DNA, the CDR3 is TGTGCCAGCAGAAAAGCGTCTGGAAACACCATATATTTT. Amino acid sequence: CASRKASGNTIYF.

V is TRBV11-2 and J is TRBJ2-1; D gene uncertain. Germline lookup yields CDR1 SGHAT and CDR2 FQNNGV. The CDR3 extends over 15 amino acids. Trimming pared 5 bases from V and 0 bases from J, leaving 11 bases between. The CDR3 DNA follows: TGTGCCAGCAGCCCAGACATGAGCTCCTACAATGAGCAGTTCTTC. This codes for CASSPDMSSYNEQFF.

This clone was seen once. V is TRBV7-8 and J is TRBJ2-1; D is ambiguous. The CDR3 runs 16 residues. Trimming cost V 5 bases and J 6 bases, with 20 bases left between them. Germline V gene lookup returns CDR1 SGHVS and CDR2 FQNEAQ. CDR3 DNA sequence: TGTGCCAGCAGCGCGCGAGGTGTGGGCAAACCCAATGAGCAGTTCTTC. This encodes CASSARGVGKPNEQFF.

The genes are TRBV5-8 and TRBJ1-6; possibly TRBD1 for D (6 bases). The CDR3 has 13 amino acids. Between the trimmed V and J ends, which lost 2 bases and 7 bases, there was a span of 7 bases. Germline V gene sequence: CDR1 SGHTS, CDR2 YDEGEE. The CDR3 loop reads CASSFGGNSPLHF. The CDR3 coding sequence is TGTGCCAGCAGCTTTGGGGGCAATTCACCCCTCCACTTT.

The chain is built from TRBV14 and TRBJ1-2; 8 bases fit TRBD1. V shed 8 bases and J 6 bases; nucleotides not matched to a gene: 8. Per the germline V gene, CDR1 is SGHDN and CDR2 is FVKESK. This CDR3 region has 13 residues. For the CDR3, the DNA is TGTGCCAGCCGCCCGACAGGGGCTGATGGCTACACCTTC. Its translation is CASRPTGADGYTF.

The chain couples TRBV27 to TRBJ1-1, with unresolved D. This CDR3 spans 15 amino acids. With 5 bases removed from V and 0 bases from J, the gap between germline ends came to 13 bases. Germline loops: CDR1 MNHEY, CDR2 SMNVEV (reference sequence). CDR3 in DNA: TGTGCCAGCAGTCCGCCCGCGTACATGAACACTGAAGCTTTCTTT. Amino acid sequence: CASSPPAYMNTEAFF.

V gene TRBV11-3 combines with J gene TRBJ1-1; 10 bases match TRBD1. Germline-derived CDR1 and CDR2 are SGHNT and YENEEA. The CDR3 is 16 amino acids. Unmatched junction bases numbered 12, after V lost 5 bases and J lost 6 bases. For the CDR3, the DNA is TGTGCCAGCAGCCCATTCGACAGGGGGCGAGGGGCTGAAGCTTTCTTT. Protein: CASSPFDRGRGAEAFF.

The gene calls are TRBV5-1 and TRBJ1-1; no clear D gene. Trimming removed 3 bases at V and 6 bases at J, with 12 bases between. There are 13 residues in the CDR3. The germline gives CDR1 SGHRS, CDR2 YFSETQ. CDR3 coding DNA: TGCGCCAGCAGCTCGGGGAGTACCCCTGAAGCTTTCTTT. As protein: CASSSGSTPEAFF.

The rearrangement uses TRBV30 and TRBJ1-1; no firm D call. The CDR3 is made up of 12 amino acids. CDR1 is GTSNPN, CDR2 SVGIG, per germline (reference sequence). The V end lost 2 bases, the J end lost 1 base, and 5 bases lay between the germline ends. The CDR3 reads CAWSRENTEAFF. Here the CDR3 DNA reads TGTGCCTGGAGTCGGGAGAACACTGAAGCTTTCTTT.

The rearrangement uses TRBV5-1 and TRBJ2-7, with D possibly TRBD1 on 6 matching bases. The germline V and J ends were trimmed by 4 bases and 5 bases, with 13 bases remaining between them. The CDR3 loop spans 13 amino acids. The germline V gene encodes CDR1 SGHRS and CDR2 YFSETQ. The CDR3 protein is CASSVNQGNEQYF. The CDR3 DNA reads as TGCGCCAGCAGCGTTAATCAGGGGAACGAGCAGTACTTC. Full variable domain (rest looked up from reference TRBV5-1 and TRBJ2-7): KAGVTQTPRYLIKTRGQQVTLSCSPISGHRSVSWYQQTPGQGLQFLFEYFSETQRNKGNFPGRFSGRQFSNSRSEMNVSTLELGDSALYLCASSVNQGNEQYFGPGTRLTVT.

In its sample, this clone was seen a few times. The V and J genes are TRBV5-1 and TRBJ1-6; TRBD1 agrees at 11 bases. Germline V gene lookup returns CDR1 SGHRS and CDR2 YFSETQ. CDR3 size: 17 residues. V was clipped by 4 bases and J by 7 bases; unmatched bases: 10. The CDR3 DNA reads TGCGCCAGCAGCGAATCGGACAGGGGGCGCCCCAATTCACCCCTCCACTTT. The encoded protein is CASSESDRGRPNSPLHF.

This clone was recorded once. The V gene is TRBV24-1, the J gene TRBJ2-3, with 9 bases identical to TRBD1. The CDR3 has 16 residues. Germline loops: CDR1 KGHDR, CDR2 SFDVKD. V was clipped by 2 bases and J by 4 bases; unmatched bases: 6. This CDR3 is CATSDYGQGQADTQYF. Written as DNA, the CDR3 is TGTGCCACCAGTGATTACGGACAGGGGCAGGCAGATACGCAGTATTTT.

The chain employs TRBV5-6 and TRBJ2-2; D is ambiguous. The CDR3 spans 11 residues. CDR1 SGHDT and CDR2 YYEEEE come from the germline V gene. V lost 4 bases and J lost 10, with 8 bases in between. The CDR3 nucleotides read TGTGCCAGCAGCGTCGGGTCGGAGCTGTTTTTT. Translating it yields CASSVGSELFF.

The table lists this clone with a few counts. V usage is TRBV27 and J usage is TRBJ2-3; no firm D call. This CDR3 spans 13 amino acids. V lost 3 bases and J 1 base, leaving 5 bases between the germline ends. CDR1 MNHEY and CDR2 SMNVEV come from the germline V gene (reference sequence). The DNA for the CDR3 is TGTGCCAGCAGTTTGGACGGCACAGATACGCAGTATTTT. This translates into CASSLDGTDTQYF.

The genes are TRBV28 and TRBJ2-1; 12 positions match TRBD2. The CDR3 consists of 17 residues. Germline V gene sequence: CDR1 MDHEN, CDR2 SYDVKM. The V gene end was trimmed by 5 bases and the J gene end by 5 bases; junction bases not matched to a gene: 10. The CDR3 sequence is CASSPYLLAGGDNEQFF. The CDR3, as DNA: TGTGCCAGCAGTCCCTACTTACTAGCGGGGGGCGACAATGAGCAGTTCTTC.

This chain connects TRBV18 to TRBJ2-3; 12 positions match TRBD2. V was pared by 6 bases and J by 4 bases, with 8 bases of the junction left unmatched. The CDR3 totals 16 residues. Germline loops: CDR1 KGHSH, CDR2 LQKENI. CDR3: CASSPTSGGIADTQYF. CDR3 in DNA: TGTGCCAGCTCGCCCACTAGCGGGGGGATCGCAGATACGCAGTATTTT.

The gene calls are TRBV9 and TRBJ1-3; 9 bases align to TRBD1. The germline V gene has CDR1 SGDLS and CDR2 YYNGEE. The CDR3 extends over 18 amino acids. V was clipped by 3 bases and J by 1 base; unmatched bases: 11. This CDR3 reads CASSARGDRVGSGNTIYF. The DNA of the CDR3 is TGTGCCAGCAGCGCTAGAGGGGACAGGGTAGGGTCTGGAAACACCATATATTTT.

The sample holds one count of this clone. The chain employs TRBV11-2 and TRBJ2-7, with 9 bases fitting TRBD2. The CDR3 runs 16 residues. V lost 1 base to trimming and J lost 0 bases; unmatched junction nucleotides: 4. Germline V gives CDR1 SGHAT, CDR2 FQNNGV. CDR3 DNA sequence: TGTGCCAGCAGCTTAGGGCGGGGGGGTAGCTCCTACGAGCAGTACTTC. Its protein is CASSLGRGGSSYEQYF.

DNA for the CDR3: TGTGCCAGCAGTCCTGGACAGGGAGGTCAGCCCCAGCATTTT. Translating gives CASSPGQGGQPQHF. The genes are TRBV28 and TRBJ1-5, with TRBD1 identical over 8 bases. This CDR3 spans 14 amino acids. V was clipped by 5 bases and J by 6 bases; unmatched bases: 6. From germline, CDR1 is MDHEN and CDR2 SYDVKM.

V gene TRBV2 combines with J gene TRBJ1-3; possibly TRBD1 for D (6 bases). This CDR3 has 16 residues. Trimming shortened V by 9 bases and J by 0 bases, and 18 bases separated the two germline ends. The germline V gene has CDR1 SNHLY and CDR2 FYNNEI. The CDR3 sequence is CAREFYREGSGNTIYF. In DNA, the CDR3 is TGTGCCAGAGAATTCTACAGGGAGGGCTCTGGAAACACCATATATTTT.

J is TRBJ1-1 and V is TRBV5-6; 8 bases fit TRBD1. Germline lookup yields CDR1 SGHDT and CDR2 YYEEEE. CDR3 length: 15 residues. After removal of 0 bases from V and 1 base from J, the junction contained 2 bases not matched to a gene. This CDR3 reads CASSLVGTGNTEAFF. CDR3 DNA sequence: TGTGCCAGCAGCTTGGTTGGGACAGGGAACACTGAAGCTTTCTTT.

The DNA for the CDR3 is TGTGCCACCAGTGGGGACGGAAACTATGGCTACACCTTC. Protein: CATSGDGNYGYTF. V and J are TRBV24-1 and TRBJ1-2; D possibly corresponds to TRBD1 (5 bases). Trimming stripped 5 bases from V and 2 bases from J, with 8 bases between. The CDR3 totals 13 residues. The germline V gene encodes CDR1 KGHDR and CDR2 SFDVKD.

This chain's CDR3 is CASSLLRAGPPYNEQFF. DNA of the CDR3: TGTGCCAGCAGTCTACTAAGGGCTGGCCCCCCGTACAATGAGCAGTTCTTC. The chain employs TRBV28 and TRBJ2-1, with unresolved D. Trimming left V 5 bases short and J 4 bases short, with 21 bases between. CDR1 and CDR2 from the germline V gene are MDHEN and SYDVKM. The CDR3 has 17 amino acids.